This TCR beta chain was observed in a study of Ad26.COV2.S vaccination and SARS-CoV-2 variants. Study-wide results and caveats: The study found higher spike-specific TCR breadth in vaccine than placebo recipients.

The CDR3 is 13 residues long. Trimming pared 8 bases from V and 0 bases from J, leaving 8 bases between. Germline loops: CDR1 LNHDA, CDR2 SQIVND (reference sequence). The assay was immunoSEQ multiplex PCR, and TCRdb's table has in-frame clones only and misses some. This sample has about 410,000 clones, with about 88% found just once. As for treatment: some 20 received Ad26.COV2.S at low or high dose, single or two shots; roughly five received placebo; per-sample allocation not given. The investigators took samples on day 63 after the first vaccine or placebo injection. This clone has only a few counts. Its antigen is not known.

V is TRBV19 and J is TRBJ1-3, with D unclear. Here the sequenced sample was peripheral blood, taken in a trial of Ad26.COV2.S vaccine versus placebo. The receptor's source is a person aged 18-65 years who received the Ad26.COV2.S COVID-19 vaccine or a placebo. The CDR3 is CASSGISGNTIYF. DNA of the CDR3: TGTGCCAGTTCGGGTATCTCTGGAAACACCATATATTTT.